One sample yielded the 22 T cell receptor beta chains listed below, sequenced in a study of T cells in Graves' hyperthyroidism and ophthalmopathy (dated by TCRdb to between 2018 and 2021). Libraries were constructed by multiplex PCR. Sequencing was performed on an Illumina HiSeq 2000. The TCR beta CDR3 regions were amplified from the RNA transcripts. The first round of RT-PCR for the TCR CDR3 was performed with the HTBI primer set and the Qiagen OneStep RT-PCR kit. TCRdb handled the public reads itself, with Q25 trimming in fastp and clone calling in MiXCR, and kept productive beta chains. Rows with a matching CDR3 protein are joined into one entry that keeps the most common DNA and genes. The sample table holds under 600,000 distinct CDR3 sequences, of which roughly 16% were seen once. The ten most abundant clones make up approximately 3.5% of the sample. What was sequenced was blood. These receptors were taken from a woman in her thirties or forties with Graves' ophthalmopathy.

Many counts were recorded for this clonotype. V and J are TRBV11-2 and TRBJ2-3, with 8 bases identical to TRBD2. Germline V gene sequence: CDR1 SGHAT, CDR2 FQNNGV. Trimming at V came to 4 bases and at J to 0 bases, leaving 6 bases not matched to a gene. This CDR3 contains 16 residues. The CDR3 is CASSYRLASSTDTQYF. The CDR3 DNA reads TGTGCCAGCAGCTACCGACTAGCGAGTAGCACAGATACGCAGTATTTT.

This clonotype has a handful of counts. V gene TRBV10-3 combines with J gene TRBJ1-1, with 9 bases that match TRBD1. Trimming took 8 bases from V and 3 from J; bases not matched to a gene: 7. CDR3 size: 14 residues. CDR1 and CDR2 from the germline V gene are ENHRY and SYGVKD. CDR3 nucleotides: TGTGCCATCCAACCGACAGGGGGATACACTGAAGCTTTCTTT. This translates into CAIQPTGGYTEAFF.

For this clonotype: A read error may be the cause here, since a much bigger clone is one base away. The chain is built from TRBV20-1 and TRBJ2-1; 7 nucleotides agree with TRBD2. CDR1 and CDR2 from the germline V gene are DFQATT and SNEGSKA (reference sequence). The trim removed 0 bases at V and 13 bases at J, leaving 15 bases unmatched. This CDR3 has 15 residues. CDR3 sequence reads: CSARDLIAGRETQFF. The CDR3 nucleotides read TGCAGTGCTAGAGATCTGATAGCGGGCAGGGAGACCCAGTTCTTC.

This clonotype has a handful of counts. The chain couples TRBV28 to TRBJ1-6; D may be TRBD1 (6 bases). Germline V gene lookup returns CDR1 MDHEN and CDR2 SYDVKM. V lost 2 bases, J lost 9 bases, and 14 bases lay in between. CDR3 length equals 15 residues. DNA of the CDR3: TGTGCCAGCAGTTTAGAGGCAGGGGCTCGTTCACCCCTCCACTTT. It yields the protein CASSLEAGARSPLHF. The whole variable domain, filled in from reference TRBV28 and TRBJ1-6, reads DVKVTQSSRYLVKRTGEKVFLECVQDMDHENMFWYRQDPGLGLRLIYFSYDVKMKEKGDIPEGYSVSREKKERFSLILESASTNQTSMYLCASSLEAGARSPLHFGNGTRLTVT.

CDR3 loop: CASSPDGRGLNTDTQYF. The CDR3 DNA reads TGTGCCAGCTCACCAGACGGCAGGGGGCTTAACACAGATACGCAGTATTTT. The rearrangement uses TRBV18 and TRBJ2-3, with TRBD1 matching 8 bases. V shed 2 bases and J 2 bases; nucleotides not matched to a gene: 9. Germline CDR1 and CDR2: KGHSH and LQKENI. The CDR3 is 17 residues long.

The V gene is TRBV6-4, the J gene TRBJ2-3; possibly TRBD1 for D (5 bases). The CDR3 runs to 15 residues. Germline lookup yields CDR1 MRHNA and CDR2 SNTAGT. V shed 3 bases and J shed 2 bases, with 12 bases lying between them. Here the CDR3 DNA reads TGTGCCAGCAGTGATCGAGGACATGACACAGATACGCAGTATTTT. It yields the protein CASSDRGHDTDTQYF.

The V call is TRBV10-3, the J call TRBJ1-3; D is undetermined. Per the germline V gene, CDR1 is ENHRY and CDR2 is SYGVKD. V lost 5 bases to trimming and J lost 3 bases, with 14 bases between them. CDR3 length: 15 amino acids. DNA of the CDR3: TGTGCCATCAGTTACGGAGCGGGGAATGGAAACACCATATATTTT. Translating gives CAISYGAGNGNTIYF.

This sequence joins TRBV7-8 and TRBJ1-2; a possible D gene is TRBD1 (6 bases). The germline V gene encodes CDR1 SGHVS and CDR2 FQNEAQ. There are 13 residues in the CDR3. Deletions cut 5 bases from V and 4 bases from J, with 11 bases between. CDR3 DNA sequence: TGTGCCAGCAGCAGGACAGTTCGCTATGGCTACACCTTC. Protein: CASSRTVRYGYTF.

This clonotype has ten or more counts. The CDR3 nucleotides read TGTGCCTGGACGGGCGGGGGGCCCCGGCACAATGAGCAGTTCTTC. Protein product: CAWTGGGPRHNEQFF. The chain employs TRBV30 and TRBJ2-1; 8 nucleotides match TRBD2. Germline CDR1 is GTSNPN and CDR2 is SVGIG (reference sequence). J gave up 5 bases and V 4 bases, and 10 bases lay outside the gene matches. The CDR3 has 15 residues.

This clonotype has ten or more counts. The chain joins TRBV28 to TRBJ1-2, with 8 bases matching TRBD1. The CDR3 loop spans 13 amino acids. V was pared by 2 bases and J by 8 bases, with 4 bases of the junction left unmatched. Germline CDR1 and CDR2: MDHEN and SYDVKM. The CDR3 region is CASSLGQGRGYTF. The CDR3 nucleotides are TGTGCCAGCAGTTTAGGACAGGGCAGGGGCTACACCTTC.

Many counts were recorded for this clonotype. The chain combines TRBV5-1 with TRBJ2-1; 11 bases fit TRBD2. The junction had 5 bases not matched to a gene; V was cut back by 4 bases and J by 8 bases. CDR1 is SGHRS, CDR2 YFSETQ, per germline. The CDR3 runs 14 residues. CDR3 DNA: TGCGCCAGCAGCATTAGCGGGAGGGGGGATGAGCAGTTCTTC. Its protein product is CASSISGRGDEQFF.

This clonotype occurred many times. This rearrangement joins TRBV3-1 to TRBJ1-4; D call uncertain. Germline loops: CDR1 LGHDT, CDR2 YNNKEL (reference sequence). The CDR3 covers 14 residues. V lost 7 bases and J 0 bases, leaving 9 bases between the germline ends. CDR3 DNA: TGTGCCAGCACCGATACCGCAACTAATGAAAAACTGTTTTTT. This translates into CASTDTATNEKLFF.

This chain joins TRBV2 and TRBJ1-4, with D tentatively TRBD1 (5 bases). The V end lost 8 bases, the J end lost 1 base, and 11 bases lay between the germline ends. The length of the CDR3 is 14 residues. Germline V gene lookup returns CDR1 SNHLY and CDR2 FYNNEI. The CDR3 DNA reads as TGTGCCAGCTCGCAGGGTGTAACTAATGAAAAACTGTTTTTT. Protein: CASSQGVTNEKLFF.

This clonotype occurred many times. The chain recombines TRBV12-3 or TRBV12-4 with TRBJ2-1; TRBD2 matches 8 bases. The CDR3 loop spans 14 amino acids. V dropped 3 bases and J dropped 7; count of bases not matched to a gene: 5. The CDR3 loop reads CASSFGREDNEQFF. CDR3 sequence (DNA): TGTGCCAGCAGTTTCGGGCGGGAGGATAATGAGCAGTTCTTC.

This clonotype was observed at least ten times. The chain is built from TRBV27 and TRBJ2-3; 9 bases agree with TRBD2. In germline, CDR1 is MNHEY, CDR2 SMNVEV (reference sequence). Trimming cost V 2 bases and J 4 bases; bases outside gene matches: 13. The CDR3 is made up of 18 amino acids. CDR3 sequence reads: CASSLRRAGGSFADTQYF. CDR3 nucleotides: TGTGCCAGCAGTTTAAGACGGGCGGGAGGGTCATTTGCAGATACGCAGTATTTT.

This clonotype was detected many times. V and J are TRBV7-9 and TRBJ2-3; D remains ambiguous. V lost 2 bases to trimming and J lost 4 bases, with 7 bases between them. This CDR3 contains 13 residues. Germline CDR1 reads SEHNR; CDR2 reads FQNEAQ (reference sequence). The CDR3, as DNA: TGTGCCAGCAGCTTAAAATCCCCAGATACGCAGTATTTT. Translation gives CASSLKSPDTQYF.

This clonotype has a count of ten or more. The rearrangement uses TRBV7-8 and TRBJ1-5; 7 bases agree with TRBD1. The CDR3 contains 14 residues. Germline V CDR1 and CDR2: SGHVS, FQNEAQ. Trimming removed 5 bases from V and 3 bases from J; junction bases left unmatched: 4. This CDR3 reads CASSATGSNQPQHF. In DNA form, the CDR3 reads TGTGCCAGCAGCGCGACAGGGTCCAATCAGCCCCAGCATTTT. Looking up the rest from reference TRBV7-8 and TRBJ1-5 gives the full variable domain: GAGVSQSPRYKVAKRGQDVALRCDPISGHVSLFWYQQALGQGPEFLTYFQNEAQLDKSGLPSDRFFAERPEGSVSTLKIQRTQQEDSAVYLCASSATGSNQPQHFGDGTRLSIL.

The table lists this clonotype with a few counts. The J gene is TRBJ2-4, the V gene TRBV4-1; D call uncertain. The germline V gene encodes CDR1 MGHRA and CDR2 YSYEKL. The V gene lost 1 base and the J gene lost 12 bases, with 10 bases spanning the gap. This CDR3 is 12 amino acids long. CDR3: CASSQVGVDQYF. In nucleotides, the CDR3 is TGCGCCAGCAGCCAAGTTGGCGTGGATCAGTACTTC.

This clonotype was seen more than once but under ten times. The chain joins TRBV24-1 to TRBJ1-4; D remains unclear. The V end lost 4 bases, the J end lost 8 bases, and 13 bases lay between the germline ends. The germline CDR1 and CDR2 sequences are KGHDR and SFDVKD. The CDR3 contains 14 residues. The CDR3 DNA is TGTGCCACCAGTGAGTCGGGCTTTCCGGAAAAACTGTTTTTT. Its translation is CATSESGFPEKLFF.

The rearrangement joins TRBV6-5 to TRBJ2-1, with TRBD2 as a possible D gene (5 bases). CDR3 size: 15 residues. The germline gives CDR1 MNHEY, CDR2 SVGAGI. V shed 0 bases and J shed 7 bases, with 13 bases lying between them. The CDR3 region is CASSYSLAGSNEQFF. For the CDR3, the DNA is TGTGCCAGCAGTTACTCGCTAGCCGGGTCTAATGAGCAGTTCTTC.

This clonotype has ten or more counts. The rearrangement uses TRBV7-2 and TRBJ1-2, with a possible D match to TRBD1 (6 bases). Germline-derived CDR1 and CDR2 are SGHTA and FQGNSA. The V gene lost 0 bases and the J gene lost 3 bases, with 17 bases spanning the gap. The CDR3 totals 17 residues. CDR3 nucleotides: TGTGCCAGCAGCTTAGCGCTGGGCTCAAACAGGGACTATGGCTACACCTTC. This translates into CASSLALGSNRDYGYTF.

This clonotype was observed a few times. The V call is TRBV2, the J call TRBJ1-3, with D possibly matching TRBD1 (5 bases). The CDR3 runs to 13 residues. CDR1 is SNHLY, CDR2 FYNNEI, per germline. Trimming removed 8 bases at V and 0 bases at J, with 8 bases between. The CDR3 loop is CASQGDSGNTIYF. The CDR3 nucleotides are TGTGCCAGCCAGGGAGACTCTGGAAACACCATATATTTT.